This T cell receptor beta chain was recovered during a study of blood T cells in healthy people across ages. The study's findings and limits: There were more naive CD4+ cells and higher diversity in long-lived donors than in aged donors.

Then a second PCR, running roughly 7 to 11 cycles, was carried out with a sample-barcoded 5' primer and a J-beta primer mix. A single record per CDR3 protein comes from TCRdb applying MiXCR to the 5' RACE reads. Of around 1,500,000 distinct CDR3 sequences listed, approximately 28% were seen once; the top ten hold more than 6%. Worth noting for this clonotype: As yet, its antigen is unknown. Compared with germline, one end of the junction differs, possibly owing to a read error.

This CDR3 contains 18 residues. CDR1 SGHRS and CDR2 YFSETQ come from the germline V gene. This receptor was obtained from a woman in her 30s in good health. Sequences were obtained from blood. J is TRBJ1-4 and V is TRBV5-1; 8 nucleotides align to TRBD1. The CDR3 DNA reads as TGCGCCGGCAGCAACTCCCAGGGGGCGCGGGATTTAAATGAAAAACTGTTTTTT. Protein sequence: CAGSNSQGARDLNEKLFF.